The 5 T cell receptor beta chains given below trace back to one sample, sequenced in a study of blood T cell repertoires in COVID-19. Here immunoSEQ multiplex PCR was the method, and the copy in TCRdb shows in-frame clones only, minus some. This sample has over 200,000 clones, with more than 70% found just once. The source material was peripheral blood. The receptor source for this set is a woman aged 40 to 50 who had recovered from COVID-19.

J is TRBJ2-2 and V is TRBV7-3; D unresolved. The CDR3 is made up of 14 amino acids. V lost 2 bases and J 2 bases, leaving 6 bases between the germline ends. Germline V gene sequence: CDR1 SGHTA, CDR2 FQGTGA. The CDR3 loop is CASSLLGNTGELFF. CDR3 bases: TGTGCCAGCAGCTTATTGGGCAACACCGGGGAGCTGTTTTTT.

The chain employs TRBV11-2 and TRBJ2-1, with D perhaps TRBD1 (6 bases). The CDR3 length is 13 residues. With 5 bases removed from V and 9 bases from J, the gap between germline ends came to 14 bases. CDR1 SGHAT and CDR2 FQNNGV come from the germline V gene. The CDR3 DNA is TGTGCCAGCAGCCCTACAGGGTATGGTGAGCAGTTCTTC. This sequence encodes CASSPTGYGEQFF.

This clone has just a few counts. CDR3 loop: CASSPRGSLNTEAFF. The CDR3 nucleotides are TGTGCCAGCAGCCCTAGGGGCAGTCTGAACACTGAAGCTTTCTTT. J is TRBJ1-1 and V is TRBV11-2; D possibly corresponds to TRBD1 (5 bases). CDR1 is SGHAT and CDR2 is FQNNGV in the germline V gene. There are 15 residues in the CDR3. Trimming took 5 bases from V and 0 from J, leaving 13 bases between them.

V usage is TRBV3-1 (or the pseudogene TRBV3-2) and J usage is TRBJ1-2; the match to TRBD1 covers 7 bases. In germline, CDR1 is LGHDT, CDR2 YNNKEL (reference sequence). J lost 8 bases, V lost 0 bases, and 9 bases had no gene match. The CDR3 spans 15 residues. The DNA of the CDR3 is TGTGCCAGCAGCCAAGATCTCGGGACAGCCTGGGGCTACACCTTC. It translates to CASSQDLGTAWGYTF.

This clone was detected only once. This chain uses TRBV11-1 with TRBJ1-1; the match to TRBD1 covers 7 bases. The CDR3 runs 13 residues. Germline V gives CDR1 SGHAT, CDR2 FQDESV (reference sequence). V gave up 7 bases and J gave up 3 bases; unmatched junction bases: 5. The CDR3 DNA reads TGTGCCAGCACGGGACAGCGGGACACTGAAGCTTTCTTT. This translates into CASTGQRDTEAFF.